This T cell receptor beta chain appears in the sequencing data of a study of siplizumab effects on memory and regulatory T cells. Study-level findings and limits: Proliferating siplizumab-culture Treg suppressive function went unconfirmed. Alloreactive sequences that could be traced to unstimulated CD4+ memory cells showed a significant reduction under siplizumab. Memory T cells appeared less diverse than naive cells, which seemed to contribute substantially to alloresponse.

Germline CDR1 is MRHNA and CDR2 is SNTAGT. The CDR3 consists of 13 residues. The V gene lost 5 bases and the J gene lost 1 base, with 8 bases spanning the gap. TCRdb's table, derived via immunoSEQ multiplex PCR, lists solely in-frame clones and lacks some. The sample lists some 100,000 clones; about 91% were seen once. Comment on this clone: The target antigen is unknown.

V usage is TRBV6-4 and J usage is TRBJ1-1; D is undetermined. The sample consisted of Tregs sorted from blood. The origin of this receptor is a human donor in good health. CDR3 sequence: CASSFTENTEAFF. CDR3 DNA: TGTGCCAGCAGTTTTACAGAGAACACTGAAGCTTTCTTT.